This paragraph covers one T cell receptor (beta chain) sequence. The antigen remains unidentified. Amplification of TCR beta CDR3 regions was performed using RNA transcripts as template. RT-PCR in the first round (using the HTBI primer set) targeted the TCR CDR3. One entry per CDR3 protein, called by TCRdb with MiXCR from the multiplex PCR reads. This table holds 500,000 to 800,000 distinct CDR3 sequences, over 40% found once. The study excluded patients with uncontrolled infection, other autoimmune disease, pregnancy or lactation. Diagnoses were made from clinical symptoms, serum measures (thyroxine and TRAb), thyroid ultrasound and orbital computed tomography. The record originates from a study of T cells in Graves' hyperthyroidism and ophthalmopathy. Study observations and caveats: Ophthalmopathy was predicted by the model a median of around 5.9 months ahead of onset. The blood repertoire included most of the expanded thyroid clonotypes above 0.001.

Germline CDR1 reads MGHDK; CDR2 reads SYGVNS. Germline trimming cut 7 bases from V and 4 bases from J; bases unmatched to any gene: 8. The length of the CDR3 is 14 residues. The clonotype originates from an adult man with Graves' disease, either hyperthyroidism or ophthalmopathy (not recorded which). Sequenced: peripheral blood or thyroid tissue (not recorded which). The chain links TRBV25-1 to TRBJ1-2, with 8 nucleotides matching TRBD1. This chain's CDR3 is CASTVRGRVYGYTF. The CDR3 bases are TGTGCCAGCACCGTCAGGGGGCGAGTCTATGGCTACACCTTC.